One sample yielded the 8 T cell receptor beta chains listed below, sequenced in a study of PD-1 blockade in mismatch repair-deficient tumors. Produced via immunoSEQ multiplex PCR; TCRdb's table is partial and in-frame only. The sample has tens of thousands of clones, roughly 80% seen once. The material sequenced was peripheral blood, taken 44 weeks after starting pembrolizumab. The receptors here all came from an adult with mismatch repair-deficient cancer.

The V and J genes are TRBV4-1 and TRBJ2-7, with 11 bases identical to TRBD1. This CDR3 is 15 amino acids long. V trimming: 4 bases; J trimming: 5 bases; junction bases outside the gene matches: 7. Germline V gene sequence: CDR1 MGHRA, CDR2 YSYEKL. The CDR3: CASSPSGQGVDEQYF. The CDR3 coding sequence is TGCGCCAGCAGCCCGTCGGGACAGGGGGTGGACGAGCAGTACTTC.

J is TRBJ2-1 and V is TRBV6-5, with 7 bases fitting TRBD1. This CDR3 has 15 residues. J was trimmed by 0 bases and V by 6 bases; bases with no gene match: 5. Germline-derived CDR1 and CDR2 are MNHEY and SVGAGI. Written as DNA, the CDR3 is TGTGCCAGCAGACCTCAGGGGGACTCCTACAATGAGCAGTTCTTC. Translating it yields CASRPQGDSYNEQFF.

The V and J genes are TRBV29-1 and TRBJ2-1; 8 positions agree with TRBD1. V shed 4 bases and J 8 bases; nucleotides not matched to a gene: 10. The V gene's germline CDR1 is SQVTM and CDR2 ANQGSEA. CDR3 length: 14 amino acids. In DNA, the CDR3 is TGCAGCGTTGCAAGGACAGGGACTTTGTATGAGCAGTTCTTC. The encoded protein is CSVARTGTLYEQFF.

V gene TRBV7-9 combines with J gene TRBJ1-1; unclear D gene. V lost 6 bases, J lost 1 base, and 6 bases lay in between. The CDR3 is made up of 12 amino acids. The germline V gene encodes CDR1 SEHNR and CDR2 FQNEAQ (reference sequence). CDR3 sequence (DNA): TGTGCCAGCAGTAACTCGAACACTGAAGCTTTCTTT. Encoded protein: CASSNSNTEAFF. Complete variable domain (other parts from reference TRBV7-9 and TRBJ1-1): DTGVSQNPRHKITKRGQNVTFRCDPISEHNRLYWYRQTLGQGPEFLTYFQNEAQLEKSRLLSDRFSAERPKGSFSTLEIQRTEQGDSAMYLCASSNSNTEAFFGQGTRLTVV.

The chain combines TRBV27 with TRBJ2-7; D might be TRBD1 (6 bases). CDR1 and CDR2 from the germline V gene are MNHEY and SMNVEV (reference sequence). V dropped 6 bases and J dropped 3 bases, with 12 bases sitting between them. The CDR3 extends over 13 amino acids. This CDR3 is CASSFTGFYEQYF. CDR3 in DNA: TGTGCCAGCAGCTTTACAGGGTTCTACGAGCAGTACTTC.

The CDR3 sequence is CSVEGFPGTSSYNEQFF. DNA for the CDR3: TGCAGCGTTGAAGGGTTTCCCGGGACCAGCTCCTACAATGAGCAGTTCTTC. The chain is built from TRBV29-1 and TRBJ2-1; TRBD1 or TRBD2 may be the D gene (5 bases each). In germline, CDR1 is SQVTM, CDR2 ANQGSEA. The CDR3 extends over 17 amino acids. The ends were cut back, 1 base at V and 0 bases at J, with 16 bases in the middle.

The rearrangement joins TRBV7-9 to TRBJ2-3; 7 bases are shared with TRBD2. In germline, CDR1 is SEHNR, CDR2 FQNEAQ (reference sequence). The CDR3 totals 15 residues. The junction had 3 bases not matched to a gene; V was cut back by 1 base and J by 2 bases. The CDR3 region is CASSLGLADTDTQYF. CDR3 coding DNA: TGTGCCAGCAGCTTAGGTCTAGCGGACACAGATACGCAGTATTTT.

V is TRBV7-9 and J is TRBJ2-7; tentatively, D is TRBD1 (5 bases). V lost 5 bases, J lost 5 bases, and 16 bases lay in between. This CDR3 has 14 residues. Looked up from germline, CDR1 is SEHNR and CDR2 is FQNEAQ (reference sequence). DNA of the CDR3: TGTGCCAGCAGCCCGGACACCTACCCTAACGAGCAGTACTTC. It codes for CASSPDTYPNEQYF.